A single sample gave rise to the 2 T cell receptor beta chains below, sequenced in a study of blood T cell repertoires in COVID-19. Here immunoSEQ multiplex PCR was the method, and the copy in TCRdb shows in-frame clones only, minus some. The profile shows about 320,000 clones, nearly 90% of them singletons. Input material: PBMCs or T cells enriched from blood (not recorded which). These receptors were collected from a woman aged 25 to 39 who had recovered from COVID-19.

This chain connects TRBV29-1 to TRBJ2-1, with TRBD1 matching over 7 bases. The germline CDR1 and CDR2 sequences are SQVTM and ANQGSEA. There are 15 residues in the CDR3. V gave up 4 bases and J gave up 0 bases; unmatched junction bases: 6. The CDR3 protein is CSVGTDRSSYNEQFF. CDR3 bases: TGCAGCGTTGGAACGGACAGGAGCTCCTACAATGAGCAGTTCTTC.

V is TRBV4-2 and J is TRBJ1-4, with TRBD1 as a possible D gene (6 bases). CDR1 and CDR2 from the germline V gene are LGHNA and YNFKEQ. This CDR3 spans 19 amino acids. V was clipped by 0 bases and J by 4 bases, with 21 bases between them. CDR3 DNA sequence: TGTGCCAGCAGCCAAGACCGTCCCCACAGGGCGCTGAATAATGAAAAACTGTTTTTT. This sequence encodes CASSQDRPHRALNNEKLFF.